There are a few counts of the clone carrying this T cell receptor beta chain. Antigen unknown. The data were obtained in a study of blood T cells in healthy people across ages. General observations from the study: Diversity estimated from one million T cells was considered an underestimate.

The ends lost 2 bases at V and 1 base at J; junction bases unmatched: 15. CDR1 is SEHNR and CDR2 is FQNEAQ in the germline V gene (reference sequence). The CDR3 is made up of 19 amino acids. Primers used in a second PCR of roughly 7 to 11 cycles were a sample-barcoded 5' primer and a J-beta primer mix. One entry per CDR3 protein results from TCRdb running MiXCR on the 5' RACE reads. The table has about 970,000 distinct CDR3 sequences, 51% seen once. Every donor gave about 9 milliliters of peripheral blood. Sequenced sample: blood. This clonotype originated in a woman in her sixties or seventies in good health. J is TRBJ1-1 and V is TRBV7-9; 8 nucleotides align to TRBD1. The CDR3 coding sequence is TGTGCCAGCAGCTTAAGGGGAACGCTCAGGGGGCGCGGGAACACTGAAGCTTTCTTT. It encodes CASSLRGTLRGRGNTEAFF.